Below, 9 T cell receptor beta chains from the same sample are listed, as sequenced in a study of blood T cell repertoires in COVID-19. Method: immunoSEQ multiplex PCR; TCRdb's copy keeps in-frame clones and lacks some. The table lists about 250,000 clones, around 88% of them singletons. The material sequenced was peripheral blood. These receptors were obtained from a woman in her thirties with COVID-19, enrolled during active disease.

The rearrangement joins TRBV19 to TRBJ2-1; 11 bases align to TRBD2. Germline V gives CDR1 LNHDA, CDR2 SQIVND (reference sequence). Germline trimming cut 4 bases from V and 0 bases from J; bases unmatched to any gene: 2. The CDR3 is made up of 16 amino acids. In DNA form, the CDR3 reads TGTGCCAGTAGTAGACTAGCGGGAACCTCCTACAATGAGCAGTTCTTC. Protein product: CASSRLAGTSYNEQFF.

The chain has TRBV24-1 and TRBJ2-2; 7 positions match TRBD2. J gave up 4 bases and V 7 bases, and 2 bases lay outside the gene matches. Germline-derived CDR1 and CDR2 are KGHDR and SFDVKD. The CDR3 runs to 13 residues. CDR3 coding DNA: TGTGCCACCAGGGCTAGCGGCACCGGGGAGCTGTTTTTT. It codes for CATRASGTGELFF.

The genes are TRBV2 and TRBJ2-5, with 16 bases fitting TRBD2. Germline loops: CDR1 SNHLY, CDR2 FYNNEI. V gave up 6 bases and J gave up 5 bases; unmatched junction bases: 9. The CDR3 is 17 amino acids. In nucleotides, the CDR3 is TGTGCCAGCAGCGCCGGGACTAGCGGGGGGGCCGGGGAGACCCAGTACTTC. Translating gives CASSAGTSGGAGETQYF.

The table lists this clone with a count of one. The chain is built from TRBV7-2 and TRBJ2-3; no clear D gene. There are 13 residues in the CDR3. Trimming stripped 11 bases from V and 0 bases from J, with 12 bases between. Germline-derived CDR1 and CDR2 are SGHTA and FQGNSA. CDR3 region: CASRRRSTDTQYF. CDR3 in DNA: TGTGCCTCTCGCCGGCGGAGCACAGATACGCAGTATTTT.

This chain uses TRBV6-5 with TRBJ2-1, with 7 positions matching TRBD1. The CDR3 loop spans 14 amino acids. Losses at the gene ends were 0 bases for V and 8 bases for J; bases not matched to a gene: 4. Germline V gene sequence: CDR1 MNHEY, CDR2 SVGAGI. The CDR3 loop is CASSYSRGTDEQFF. CDR3 DNA sequence: TGTGCCAGCAGTTACTCGAGGGGGACAGATGAGCAGTTCTTC.

This chain links TRBV7-8 with TRBJ1-4; D possibly corresponds to TRBD1 (6 bases). V was clipped by 5 bases and J by 8 bases, with 18 bases between them. Germline loops: CDR1 SGHVS, CDR2 FQNEAQ. The CDR3 runs to 15 residues. The CDR3 protein is CASSEEGVQGEKLFF. CDR3 bases: TGTGCCAGCAGCGAGGAAGGGGTTCAGGGGGAAAAACTGTTTTTT. Complete variable domain (other parts from reference TRBV7-8 and TRBJ1-4): GAGVSQSPRYKVAKRGQDVALRCDPISGHVSLFWYQQALGQGPEFLTYFQNEAQLDKSGLPSDRFFAERPEGSVSTLKIQRTQQEDSAVYLCASSEEGVQGEKLFFGSGTQLSVL.

V is TRBV4-1 and J is TRBJ2-5; D may be TRBD1 (6 bases). There are 15 residues in the CDR3. With 3 bases removed from V and 1 base from J, the gap between germline ends came to 12 bases. Germline values: CDR1 MGHRA, CDR2 YSYEKL. Here the CDR3 DNA reads TGCGCCAGCAGCCATGAACAGGGACCCCAAGAGACCCAGTACTTC. It specifies CASSHEQGPQETQYF.

This chain joins TRBV4-3 and TRBJ1-5; the D is unclear. V was cut by 0 bases and J by 2 bases, with 8 bases left in between. This CDR3 has 15 amino acids. Germline V CDR1 and CDR2: LGHNA, YSLEER. CDR3 sequence (DNA): TGCGCCAGCAGCCAAGATAAGGGAGGCAATCAGCCCCAGCATTTT. It encodes CASSQDKGGNQPQHF.

The rearrangement joins TRBV7-2 to TRBJ2-7, with TRBD1 matching over 9 bases. The CDR3 sequence is 16 residues long. Germline V gene sequence: CDR1 SGHTA, CDR2 FQGNSA. J was trimmed by 4 bases and V by 1 base; bases with no gene match: 8. In DNA form, the CDR3 reads TGTGCCAGCAGCTTAGGCGAAGGGACAGGGTTATACGAGCAGTACTTC. The encoded protein is CASSLGEGTGLYEQYF.